This record looks at one TCR beta chain sequence and its context. No antigen is known for it. The study sampled blood at baseline, cycle 4 day 1, and cycle 7 day 1. The germline V gene encodes CDR1 SGHTA and CDR2 FQGTGA. The CDR3 runs to 15 residues. Trimming left V 1 base short and J 4 bases short, with 10 bases between. The data were obtained in a study of OX40 agonist ivuxolimab in advanced cancers. Findings and limits, study-wide: The 0.1-3.0 mg/kg partial responders had among the lowest clonal expansion.

Sequenced by immunoSEQ multiplex PCR; TCRdb stores in-frame clones only, minus some. The profile shows fewer than 70,000 clones, roughly 80% of them singletons. This TCR was recovered from an adult with an advanced solid tumor such as melanoma, head and neck, liver or kidney cancer. The V and J genes are TRBV7-3 and TRBJ2-2; D is perhaps TRBD1 (6 bases). Sequences were derived from CD4+ or CD8+ T cells sorted from blood, sampled in a trial of the OX40 agonist ivuxolimab. DNA for the CDR3: TGTGCCAGCAGCTTAAATCAGGGGTCCACCGGGGAGCTGTTTTTT. Translation: CASSLNQGSTGELFF. Filled out from reference TRBV7-3 and TRBJ2-2, the complete variable domain reads GAGVSQTPSNKVTEKGKYVELRCDPISGHTALYWYRQSLGQGPEFLIYFQGTGAADDSGLPNDRFFAVRPEGSVSTLKIQRTERGDSAVYLCASSLNQGSTGELFFGEGSRLTVL.